The clone carrying this T cell receptor (beta chain) was found many times. Its matching antigen is unknown. The CDR3 covers 15 residues. The V and J ends lost 3 bases and 4 bases respectively, with 15 bases between them. Individual cDNA molecules had unique molecular identifiers attached to them by the library. A single record per CDR3 protein comes from TCRdb applying MiXCR to the RACE reads. The sample contains about 85,000 distinct CDR3 sequences, 7.5% to 9.5% of which appear only once. The time point denotes: pre-sensitization, week 0. Treatment defined: therapeutic diphenylcyclopropenone sensitization with weekly scalp DPC. The entry originates in a study of human T cells and chemical hapten exposure. Broader study findings: Significantly greater numbers of large CDR3 similarity clusters came from expanded TCRs than from controls.

The sample consisted of whole blood, taken in connection with sensitization to the hapten diphenylcyclopropenone (DPC). The receptor's source is a man aged 40-50 years with alopecia areata. Some clones in this sample may be carry-over from other donors' samples. The chain carries TRBV12-3 or TRBV12-4 and TRBJ1-2; D gene uncertain. CDR3 amino acids: CASSFLGRTIYGYTF. CDR3 coding DNA: TGTGCCAGCAGTTTTCTGGGCAGGACTATCTATGGCTACACCTTC.